In its sample, the clone carrying this T cell receptor (beta chain) was seen many times. The sample comes from a study of patients and donors after allogeneic stem cell transplantation. The CDR3 totals 17 residues. The germline V and J ends were trimmed by 1 base and 0 bases, with 16 bases remaining between them. The germline V gene encodes CDR1 SGDLS and CDR2 YYNGEE. One entry per CDR3 protein, called by TCRdb with MiXCR from the RT-PCR reads. The sample holds 400,000 to 500,000 distinct CDR3 sequences; approximately 16% are singletons and the top ten take 6% to 8%. This receptor was identified in a human donor who was either an allogeneic HSCT recipient or a stem cell or donor lymphocyte infusion donor (not recorded which). It is not recorded whose cells these are; they may come from a transplant donor. The material sequenced was blood, either unsorted or a sorted T cell fraction (not recorded which). The chain links TRBV9 to TRBJ1-1, with TRBD1 as a possible D gene (5 bases). CDR3 in DNA: TGTGCCAGCAGCGTAAGCACGGGCAGGGCCCTGAACACTGAAGCTTTCTTT. This translates into CASSVSTGRALNTEAFF.